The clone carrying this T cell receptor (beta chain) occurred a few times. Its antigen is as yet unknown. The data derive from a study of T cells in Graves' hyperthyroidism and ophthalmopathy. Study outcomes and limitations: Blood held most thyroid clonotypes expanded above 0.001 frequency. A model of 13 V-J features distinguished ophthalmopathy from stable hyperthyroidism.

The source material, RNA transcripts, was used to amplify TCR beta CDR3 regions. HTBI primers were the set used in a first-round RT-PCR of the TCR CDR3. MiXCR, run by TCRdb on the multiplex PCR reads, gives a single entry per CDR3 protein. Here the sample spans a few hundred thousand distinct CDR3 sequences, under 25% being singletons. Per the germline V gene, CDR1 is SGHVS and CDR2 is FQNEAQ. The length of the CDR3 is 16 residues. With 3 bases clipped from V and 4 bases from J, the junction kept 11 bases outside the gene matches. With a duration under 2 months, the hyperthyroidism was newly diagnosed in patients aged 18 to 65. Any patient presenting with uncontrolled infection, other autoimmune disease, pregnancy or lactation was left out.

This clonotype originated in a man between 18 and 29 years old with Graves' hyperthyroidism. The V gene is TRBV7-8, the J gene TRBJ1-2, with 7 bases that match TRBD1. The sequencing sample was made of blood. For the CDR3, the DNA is TGTGCCAGCAGCTTTTCACCGGGACAGATGTTCTATGGCTACACCTTC. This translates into CASSFSPGQMFYGYTF.